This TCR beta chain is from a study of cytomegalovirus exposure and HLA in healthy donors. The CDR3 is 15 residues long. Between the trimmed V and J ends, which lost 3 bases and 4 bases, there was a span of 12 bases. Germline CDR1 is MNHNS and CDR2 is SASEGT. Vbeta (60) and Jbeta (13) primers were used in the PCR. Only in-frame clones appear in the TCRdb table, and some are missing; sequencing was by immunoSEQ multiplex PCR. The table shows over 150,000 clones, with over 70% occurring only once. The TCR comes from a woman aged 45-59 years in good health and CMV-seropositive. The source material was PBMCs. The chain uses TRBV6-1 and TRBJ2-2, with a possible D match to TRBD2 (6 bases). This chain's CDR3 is CASSEPGLRTGELFF. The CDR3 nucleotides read TGTGCCAGCAGTGAGCCGGGACTCCGCACCGGGGAGCTGTTTTTT.